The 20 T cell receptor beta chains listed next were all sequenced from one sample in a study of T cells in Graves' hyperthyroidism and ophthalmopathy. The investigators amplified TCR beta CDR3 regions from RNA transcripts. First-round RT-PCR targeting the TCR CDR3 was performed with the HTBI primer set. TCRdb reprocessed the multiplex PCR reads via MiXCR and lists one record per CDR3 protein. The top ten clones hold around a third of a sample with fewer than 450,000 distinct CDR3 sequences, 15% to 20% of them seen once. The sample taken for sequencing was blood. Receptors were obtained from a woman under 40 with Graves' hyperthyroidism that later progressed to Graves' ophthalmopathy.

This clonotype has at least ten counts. The CDR3 DNA reads as TGTGCCAGTAAACCGGGACAGGGTTATTCACCCCTCCACTTT. Encoded protein: CASKPGQGYSPLHF. The V gene is TRBV27, the J gene TRBJ1-6; 9 positions agree with TRBD1. The CDR3 is made up of 14 amino acids. J lost 8 bases, V lost 9 bases, and 8 bases had no gene match. Germline V gene sequence: CDR1 MNHEY, CDR2 SMNVEV (reference sequence).

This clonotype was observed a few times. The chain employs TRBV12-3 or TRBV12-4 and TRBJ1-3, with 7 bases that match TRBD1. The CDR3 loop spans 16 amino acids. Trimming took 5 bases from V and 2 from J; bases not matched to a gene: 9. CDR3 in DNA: TGTGCCAGCAGTCTTAAATCAGGGGGAACTGGAAACACCATATATTTT. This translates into CASSLKSGGTGNTIYF.

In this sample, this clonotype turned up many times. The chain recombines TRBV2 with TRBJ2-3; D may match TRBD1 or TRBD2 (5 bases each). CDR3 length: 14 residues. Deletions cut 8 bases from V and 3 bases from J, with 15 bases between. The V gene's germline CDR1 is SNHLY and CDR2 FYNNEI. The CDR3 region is CASPGPRETDTQYF. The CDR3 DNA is TGTGCCAGCCCGGGACCCAGGGAGACAGATACGCAGTATTTT.

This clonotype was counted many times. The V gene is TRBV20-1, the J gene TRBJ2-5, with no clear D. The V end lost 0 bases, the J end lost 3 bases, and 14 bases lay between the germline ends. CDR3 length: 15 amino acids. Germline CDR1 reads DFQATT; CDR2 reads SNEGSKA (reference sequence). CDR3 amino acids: CSARDYLREEETQYF. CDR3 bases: TGCAGTGCTAGAGATTACTTAAGAGAGGAAGAGACCCAGTACTTC.

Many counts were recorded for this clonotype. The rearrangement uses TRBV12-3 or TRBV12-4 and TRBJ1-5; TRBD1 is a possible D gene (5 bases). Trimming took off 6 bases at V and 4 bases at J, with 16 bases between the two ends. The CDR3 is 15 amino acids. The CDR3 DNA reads TGTGCCAGCAGATCTAGACAGAGTAGGAATCAGCCCCAGCATTTT. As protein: CASRSRQSRNQPQHF.

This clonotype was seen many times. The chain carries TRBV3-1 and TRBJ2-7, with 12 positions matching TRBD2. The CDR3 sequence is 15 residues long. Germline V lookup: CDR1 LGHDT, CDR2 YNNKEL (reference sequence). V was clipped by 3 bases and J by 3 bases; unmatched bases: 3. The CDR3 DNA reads TGTGCCAGCAGCCACGCGACTAGCGGGAGCTACGAGCAGTACTTC. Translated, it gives CASSHATSGSYEQYF.

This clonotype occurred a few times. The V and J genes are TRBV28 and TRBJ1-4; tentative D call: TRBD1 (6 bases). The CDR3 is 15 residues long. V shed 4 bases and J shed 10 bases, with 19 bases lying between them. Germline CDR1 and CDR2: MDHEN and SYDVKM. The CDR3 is CASSSTGEEDGKLFF. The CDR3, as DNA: TGTGCCAGCAGTTCGACAGGAGAAGAGGATGGAAAACTGTTTTTT.

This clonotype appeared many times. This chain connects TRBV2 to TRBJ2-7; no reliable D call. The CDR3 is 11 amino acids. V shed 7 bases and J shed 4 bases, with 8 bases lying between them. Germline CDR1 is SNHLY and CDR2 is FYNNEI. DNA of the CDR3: TGTGCCAGCAAGAACGAATACGAGCAGTACTTC. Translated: CASKNEYEQYF.

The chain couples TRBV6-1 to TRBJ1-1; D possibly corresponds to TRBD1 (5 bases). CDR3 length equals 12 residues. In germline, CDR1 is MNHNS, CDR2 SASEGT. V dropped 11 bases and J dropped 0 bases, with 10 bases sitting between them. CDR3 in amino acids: CAGRGMNTEAFF. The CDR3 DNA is TGTGCCGGCCGGGGGATGAACACTGAAGCTTTCTTT.

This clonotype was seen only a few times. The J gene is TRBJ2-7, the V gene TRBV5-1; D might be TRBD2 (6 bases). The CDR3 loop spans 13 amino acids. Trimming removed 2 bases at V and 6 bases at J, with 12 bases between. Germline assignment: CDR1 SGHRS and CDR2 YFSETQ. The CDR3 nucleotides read TGCGCCAGCAGCTTTGGAGGGTCGGCCGAGCAGTACTTC. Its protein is CASSFGGSAEQYF. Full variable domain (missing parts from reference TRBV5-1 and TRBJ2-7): KAGVTQTPRYLIKTRGQQVTLSCSPISGHRSVSWYQQTPGQGLQFLFEYFSETQRNKGNFPGRFSGRQFSNSRSEMNVSTLELGDSALYLCASSFGGSAEQYFGPGTRLTVT.

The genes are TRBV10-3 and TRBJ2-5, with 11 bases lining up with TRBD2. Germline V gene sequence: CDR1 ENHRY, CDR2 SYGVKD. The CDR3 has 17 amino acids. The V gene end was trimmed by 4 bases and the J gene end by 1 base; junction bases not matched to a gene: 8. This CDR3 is CAISAPVTSGTQETQYF. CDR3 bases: TGTGCCATCAGTGCGCCCGTGACTAGCGGGACCCAAGAGACCCAGTACTTC.

The chain's CDR3 is CASSIPPWRRSNQPQHF. The CDR3 coding sequence is TGTGCCAGTAGTATCCCCCCGTGGAGACGGAGCAATCAGCCCCAGCATTTT. The gene calls are TRBV19 and TRBJ1-5; D is unclear. This CDR3 region has 17 residues. The germline V gene encodes CDR1 LNHDA and CDR2 SQIVND (reference sequence). Trimming cost V 3 bases and J 1 base, with 16 bases left between them. The variable domain in full, with the rest retrieved from reference TRBV19 and TRBJ1-5, is DGGITQSPKYLFRKEGQNVTLSCEQNLNHDAMYWYRQDPGQGLRLIYYSQIVNDFQKGDIAEGYSVSREKKESFPLTVTSAQKNPTAFYLCASSIPPWRRSNQPQHFGDGTRLSIL.

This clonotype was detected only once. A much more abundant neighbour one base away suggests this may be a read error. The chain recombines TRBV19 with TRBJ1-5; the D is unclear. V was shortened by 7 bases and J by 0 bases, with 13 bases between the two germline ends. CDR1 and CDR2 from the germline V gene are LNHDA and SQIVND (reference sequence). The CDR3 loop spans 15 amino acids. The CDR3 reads CASTSHGYSNQPQHF. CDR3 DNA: TGTGCCAGTACGTCACATGGATATAGCAATCAGCCCCAGCATTTT.

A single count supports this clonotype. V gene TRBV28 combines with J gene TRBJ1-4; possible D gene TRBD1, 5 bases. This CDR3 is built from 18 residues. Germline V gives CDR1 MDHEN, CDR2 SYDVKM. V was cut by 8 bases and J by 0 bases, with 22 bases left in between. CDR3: CASQGSSGTVATNEKLFF. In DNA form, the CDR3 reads TGTGCCAGCCAAGGAAGCTCCGGGACGGTTGCAACTAATGAAAAACTGTTTTTT.

CDR3 coding DNA: TGCAGCGTTATGACAGGGGTCTCCTACGAGCAGTACTTC. This translates into CSVMTGVSYEQYF. The chain carries TRBV29-1 and TRBJ2-7; 8 bases are shared with TRBD1. Unmatched junction bases numbered 3, after V lost 5 bases and J lost 0 bases. The germline V gene encodes CDR1 SQVTM and CDR2 ANQGSEA. The CDR3 has 13 amino acids.

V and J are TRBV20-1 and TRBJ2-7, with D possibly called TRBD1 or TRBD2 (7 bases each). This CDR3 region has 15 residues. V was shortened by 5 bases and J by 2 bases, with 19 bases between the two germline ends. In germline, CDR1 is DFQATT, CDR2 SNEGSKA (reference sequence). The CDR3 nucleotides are TGCAGTGCTCGAGCACCAGGGGGGGGAGCCTACGAGCAGTACGTC. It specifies CSARAPGGGAYEQYV.

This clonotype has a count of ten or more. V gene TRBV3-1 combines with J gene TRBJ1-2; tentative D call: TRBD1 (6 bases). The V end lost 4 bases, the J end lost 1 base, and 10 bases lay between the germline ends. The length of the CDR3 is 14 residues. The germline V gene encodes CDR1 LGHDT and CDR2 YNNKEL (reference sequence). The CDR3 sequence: CASSPTGYNYGYTF. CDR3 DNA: TGTGCCAGCAGCCCCACAGGGTATAACTATGGCTACACCTTC.

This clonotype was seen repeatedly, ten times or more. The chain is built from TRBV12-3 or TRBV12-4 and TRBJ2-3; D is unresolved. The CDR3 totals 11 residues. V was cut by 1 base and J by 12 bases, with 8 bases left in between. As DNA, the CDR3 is TGTGCCAGCAGTTTAGTACGGGTTCAGTATTTT. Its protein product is CASSLVRVQYF.

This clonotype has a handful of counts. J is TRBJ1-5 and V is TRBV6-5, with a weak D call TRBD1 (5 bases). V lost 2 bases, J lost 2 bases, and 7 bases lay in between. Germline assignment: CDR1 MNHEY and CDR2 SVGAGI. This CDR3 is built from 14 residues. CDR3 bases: TGTGCCAGCAGTTACGGGGCAGGCAATCAGCCCCAGCATTTT. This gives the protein CASSYGAGNQPQHF.

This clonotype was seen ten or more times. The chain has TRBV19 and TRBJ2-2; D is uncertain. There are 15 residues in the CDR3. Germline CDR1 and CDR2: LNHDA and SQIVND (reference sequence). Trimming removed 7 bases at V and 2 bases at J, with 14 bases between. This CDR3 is CASNEWNRNTGELFF. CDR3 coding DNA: TGTGCCAGTAATGAGTGGAACAGAAACACCGGGGAGCTGTTTTTT. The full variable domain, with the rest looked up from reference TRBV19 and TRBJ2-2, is DGGITQSPKYLFRKEGQNVTLSCEQNLNHDAMYWYRQDPGQGLRLIYYSQIVNDFQKGDIAEGYSVSREKKESFPLTVTSAQKNPTAFYLCASNEWNRNTGELFFGEGSRLTVL.